The present T cell receptor beta chain was sequenced within a study of T cell changes during pregnancy in multiple sclerosis. V dropped 8 bases and J dropped 2; count of bases not matched to a gene: 5. CDR3 length: 14 amino acids. Germline values: CDR1 MNHEY, CDR2 SMNVEV (reference sequence). TCRdb's copy holds only in-frame clones and misses some; the assay was immunoSEQ multiplex PCR. This sample yields under 15,000 clones, of which approximately 90% are seen a single time; around 15% belongs to the top ten. This chain links TRBV27 with TRBJ1-5; 8 bases are shared with TRBD1. The sequencing used CD8+ T cells from peripheral blood mononuclear cells, collected in the second trimester of pregnancy. This clonotype was sampled from a female donor in good health, enrolled as a control in a pregnancy study. CDR3 in amino acids: CASRPGQGNQPQHF. CDR3 in DNA: TGTGCCAGCCGCCCGGGACAGGGCAATCAGCCCCAGCATTTT.